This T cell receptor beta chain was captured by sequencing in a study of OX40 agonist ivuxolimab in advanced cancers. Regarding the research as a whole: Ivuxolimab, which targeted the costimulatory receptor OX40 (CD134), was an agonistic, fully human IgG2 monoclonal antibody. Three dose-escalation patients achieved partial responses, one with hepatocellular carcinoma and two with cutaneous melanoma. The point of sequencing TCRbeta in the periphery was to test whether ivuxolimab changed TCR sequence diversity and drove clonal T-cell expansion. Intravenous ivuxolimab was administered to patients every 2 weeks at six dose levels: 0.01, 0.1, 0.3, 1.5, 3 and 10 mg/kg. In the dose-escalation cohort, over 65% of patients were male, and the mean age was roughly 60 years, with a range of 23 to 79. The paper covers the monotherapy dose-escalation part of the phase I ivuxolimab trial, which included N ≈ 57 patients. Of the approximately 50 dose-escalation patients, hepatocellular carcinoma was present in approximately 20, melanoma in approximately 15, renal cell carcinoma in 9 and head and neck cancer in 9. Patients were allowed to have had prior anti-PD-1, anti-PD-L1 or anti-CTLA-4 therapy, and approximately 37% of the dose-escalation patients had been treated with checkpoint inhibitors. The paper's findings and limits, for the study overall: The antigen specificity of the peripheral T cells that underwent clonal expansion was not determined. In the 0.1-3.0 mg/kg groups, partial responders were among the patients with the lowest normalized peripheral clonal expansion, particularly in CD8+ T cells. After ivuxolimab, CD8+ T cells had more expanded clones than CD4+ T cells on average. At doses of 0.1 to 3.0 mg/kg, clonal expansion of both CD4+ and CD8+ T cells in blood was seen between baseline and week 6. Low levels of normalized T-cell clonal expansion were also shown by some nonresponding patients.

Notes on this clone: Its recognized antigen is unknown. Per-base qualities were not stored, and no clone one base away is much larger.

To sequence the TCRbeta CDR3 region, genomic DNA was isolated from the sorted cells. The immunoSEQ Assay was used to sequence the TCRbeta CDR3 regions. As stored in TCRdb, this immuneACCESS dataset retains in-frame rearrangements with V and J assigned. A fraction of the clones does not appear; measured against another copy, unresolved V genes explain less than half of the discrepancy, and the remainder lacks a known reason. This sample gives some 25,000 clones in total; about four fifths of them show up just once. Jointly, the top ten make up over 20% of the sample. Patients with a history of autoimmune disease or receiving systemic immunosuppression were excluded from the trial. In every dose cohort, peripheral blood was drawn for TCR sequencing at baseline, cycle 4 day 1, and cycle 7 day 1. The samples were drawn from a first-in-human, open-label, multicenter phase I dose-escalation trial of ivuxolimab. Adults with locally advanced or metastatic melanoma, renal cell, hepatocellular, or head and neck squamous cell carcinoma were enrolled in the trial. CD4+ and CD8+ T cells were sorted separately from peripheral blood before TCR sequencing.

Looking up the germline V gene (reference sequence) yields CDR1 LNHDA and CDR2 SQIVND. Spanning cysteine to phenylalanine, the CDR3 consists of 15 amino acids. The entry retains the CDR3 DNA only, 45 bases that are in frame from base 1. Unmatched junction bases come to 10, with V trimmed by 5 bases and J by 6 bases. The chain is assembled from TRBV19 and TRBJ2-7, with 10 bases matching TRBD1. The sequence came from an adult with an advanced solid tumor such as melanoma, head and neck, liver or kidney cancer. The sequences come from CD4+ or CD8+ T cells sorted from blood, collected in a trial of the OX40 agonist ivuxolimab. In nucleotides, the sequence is TGTGCCAGTAGTCCCCTTTTTGGGACAGGGGCCGAGCAGTACTTC. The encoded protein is CASSPLFGTGAEQYF.